This is a list of T cell receptor beta chains from one sample in a study of cytomegalovirus exposure and HLA in healthy donors. TCRdb's table, derived via immunoSEQ multiplex PCR, lists solely in-frame clones and lacks some. The sample features about 75,000 clones, with less than 5% in its top ten. Specimen: PBMCs. Every receptor here comes from a man aged 18 to 29 in good health and CMV-seropositive. Each CDR3 is given with its conserved first and last residue. D genes are given only for firm matches.

-	TRBJ2-3	14	TRBV2	CASSGLIITDTQYF	TGTGCCAGCAGTGGACTAATTATCACAGATACGCAGTATTTT
-	TRBJ1-6	16	TRBV5-1	CASSPGSSGDNSPLHF	TGCGCCAGCAGCCCGGGGAGCTCGGGCGATAATTCACCCCTCCACTTT
TRBD1	TRBJ1-2	15	TRBV28	CASRLSGQGVGGYTF	TGTGCCAGCAGGCTGTCGGGACAGGGGGTCGGTGGCTACACCTTC
TRBD1	TRBJ2-3	16	TRBV7-9	CASSLDRGERTDTQYF	TGTGCCAGCAGCTTGGACAGGGGAGAGAGGACAGATACGCAGTATTTT
TRBD2	TRBJ2-3	17	TRBV4-1	CASSQSPGGGDTDTQYF	TGCGCCAGCAGCCAATCTCCGGGAGGGGGGGACACAGATACGCAGTATTTT
TRBD1	TRBJ1-1	14	TRBV25-1	CASRMDRPNTEAFF	TGTGCCAGCAGGATGGACAGGCCGAACACTGAAGCTTTCTTT
-	TRBJ2-7	12	TRBV30	CAWSVSGYEQYF	TGTGCCTGGAGTGTATCCGGCTACGAGCAGTACTTC
-	TRBJ1-5	15	TRBV25-1	CASSDLGAGAQPQHF	TGTGCCAGCAGTGATCTTGGGGCGGGGGCTCAGCCCCAGCATTTT
TRBD2	TRBJ2-1	14	TRBV6-5	CASSLAGDYNEQFF	TGTGCCAGCAGTTTGGCGGGGGACTACAATGAGCAGTTCTTC
TRBD1	TRBJ1-1	14	TRBV19	CASSIQGQGAEAFF	TGTGCCAGTAGTATTCAGGGACAGGGCGCTGAAGCTTTCTTT
-	TRBJ1-5	14	TRBV7-2	CASSLRDSDQPQHF	TGTGCCAGCAGCTTACGGGACTCGGATCAGCCCCAGCATTTT
TRBD1	TRBJ2-1	14	TRBV18	CASSPTGDDNEQFF	TGTGCCAGCTCACCGACAGGGGACGACAATGAGCAGTTCTTC
TRBD2	TRBJ2-1	15	TRBV6-4	CASSRLAGSGNEQFF	TGTGCCAGCAGCCGCTTAGCGGGTTCGGGGAATGAGCAGTTCTTC
-	TRBJ2-3	13	TRBV25-1	CASRAPSTDTQYF	TGTGCCAGCAGGGCACCGAGCACAGATACGCAGTATTTT
TRBD1	TRBJ1-1	16	TRBV4-1	CASSQEGQGMVTEAFF	TGCGCCAGCAGCCAAGAAGGACAGGGGATGGTCACTGAAGCTTTCTTT
-	TRBJ2-7	12	TRBV28	CASSLSRGEQYF	TGTGCCAGCAGTTTATCCCGGGGCGAGCAGTACTTC
-	TRBJ2-7	16	TRBV9	CASSGGAGLDRAEQYF	TGTGCCAGCAGTGGGGGGGCGGGTCTGGACAGGGCCGAGCAGTACTTC
-	TRBJ2-3	17	TRBV6-4	CASSDSGAPSSTDTQYF	TGTGCCAGCAGTGACTCAGGAGCGCCTTCTAGCACAGATACGCAGTATTTT
TRBD2	TRBJ2-6	19	TRBV5-1	CASSPILAGGPGGANVLTF	TGCGCCAGCAGCCCAATACTAGCGGGAGGGCCTGGGGGGGCCAACGTCCTGACTTTC
TRBD1	TRBJ2-7	13	TRBV6-1	CASRGQGHSEQYF	TGTGCCAGCAGGGGACAGGGCCACTCCGAGCAGTACTTC
-	TRBJ2-3	13	TRBV6-4	CASSDSDRDTQYF	TGTGCCAGCAGTGACTCTGACAGGGATACGCAGTATTTT
-	TRBJ1-1	15	TRBV6-1	CASSEIAGANTEAFF	TGTGCCAGCAGTGAAATAGCAGGGGCGAACACTGAAGCTTTCTTT
TRBD1	TRBJ1-5	18	TRBV19	CASNDRDRGGYSNQPQHF	TGTGCCAGCAACGACCGGGACAGGGGGGGATATAGCAATCAGCCCCAGCATTTT
-	TRBJ1-5	14	TRBV6-6	CASSLPGDAQPQHF	TGTGCCAGCAGTCTCCCAGGTGATGCACAGCCCCAGCATTTT
TRBD1	TRBJ1-2	13	TRBV28	CASSLTGDYGYTF	TGTGCCAGCAGTTTGACAGGGGACTATGGCTACACCTTC
-	TRBJ2-2	15	TRBV7-9	CASSQTGTNTGELFF	TGTGCCAGCAGCCAAACAGGGACGAACACCGGGGAGCTGTTTTTT
-	TRBJ2-2	14	TRBV5-4	CASTGGSNTGELFF	TGTGCCAGCACCGGGGGATCGAACACCGGGGAGCTGTTTTTT
-	TRBJ2-7	19	TRBV19	CASSIAHSSGNHQAYEQYF	TGTGCCAGTAGTATAGCGCACAGCTCTGGAAACCACCAAGCCTACGAGCAGTACTTC
TRBD2	TRBJ2-2	15	TRBV28	CASSLLAGVPGELFF	TGTGCCAGCAGTCTCCTAGCGGGAGTTCCCGGGGAGCTGTTTTTT
TRBD1	TRBJ1-3	16	TRBV28	CASSDPGTGSGNTIYF	TGTGCCAGCAGTGACCCCGGGACAGGCTCTGGAAACACCATATATTTT
TRBD2	TRBJ2-1	15	TRBV5-1	CASSLGRGDYNEQFF	TGCGCCAGCAGCTTAGGGCGGGGGGACTACAATGAGCAGTTCTTC
TRBD2	TRBJ2-7	14	TRBV5-4	CASSLRLAGDEQYF	TGTGCCAGCAGCTTGCGGCTAGCGGGAGACGAGCAGTACTTC
-	TRBJ2-3	15	TRBV5-1	CASSVGVAGTDTQYF	TGCGCCAGCAGCGTCGGAGTAGCCGGCACAGATACGCAGTATTTT
-	TRBJ1-1	12	TRBV9	CASSGTEPEAFF	TGTGCCAGCAGCGGGACAGAGCCTGAAGCTTTCTTT